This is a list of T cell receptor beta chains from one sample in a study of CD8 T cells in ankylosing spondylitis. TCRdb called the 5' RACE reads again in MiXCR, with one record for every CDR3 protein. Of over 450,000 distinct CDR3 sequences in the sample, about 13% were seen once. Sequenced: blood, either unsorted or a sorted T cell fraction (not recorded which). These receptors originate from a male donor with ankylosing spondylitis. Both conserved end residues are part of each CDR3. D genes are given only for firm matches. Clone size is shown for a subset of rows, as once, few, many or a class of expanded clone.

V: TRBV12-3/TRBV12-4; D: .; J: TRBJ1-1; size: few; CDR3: CASSLEAGHRGSSTEAFF; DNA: TGTGCCAGCAGTTTAGAGGCGGGGCACAGAGGCTCAAGCACTGAAGCTTTCTTT
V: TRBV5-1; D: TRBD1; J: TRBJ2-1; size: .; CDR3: CASSAKQGASNNEQFF; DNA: TGCGCCAGCAGCGCTAAACAGGGGGCGAGTAACAATGAGCAGTTCTTC
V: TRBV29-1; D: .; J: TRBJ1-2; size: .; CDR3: CSVEVPRLPDGYTF; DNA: TGCAGCGTTGAGGTCCCCCGCCTACCCGATGGCTACACCTTC
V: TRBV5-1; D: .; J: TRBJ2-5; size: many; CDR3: CASSLFTRKEETQYF; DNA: TGCGCCAGCAGCTTGTTTACCAGGAAAGAAGAGACCCAGTACTTC
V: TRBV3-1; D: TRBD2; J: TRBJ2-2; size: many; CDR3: CASSPAGYTGELFF; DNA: TGTGCCAGCAGTCCAGCGGGGTACACCGGGGAGCTGTTTTTT
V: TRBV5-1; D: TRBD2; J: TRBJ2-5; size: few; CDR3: CASSLPIAGGQETQYF; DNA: TGCGCCAGCAGCTTGCCAATAGCGGGAGGGCAGGAGACCCAGTACTTC
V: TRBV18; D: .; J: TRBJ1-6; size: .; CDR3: CASSPGMDSPLHF; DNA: TGTGCCAGCTCGCCGGGGATGGATTCACCCCTCCACTTT
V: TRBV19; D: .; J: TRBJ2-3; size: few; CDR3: CASSMTTDTQYF; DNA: TGTGCCAGTAGTATGACCACAGATACGCAGTATTTT
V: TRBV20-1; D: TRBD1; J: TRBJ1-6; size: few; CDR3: CSARSPRSSRDRGFSYNSPLHF; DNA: TGCAGTGCTAGATCACCCCGATCCTCCCGGGACAGGGGATTCTCCTATAATTCACCCCTCCACTTT
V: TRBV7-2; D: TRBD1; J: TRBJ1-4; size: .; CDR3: CASSLVGGANEKLFF; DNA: TGTGCCAGCAGCTTAGTAGGGGGCGCTAATGAAAAACTGTTTTTT
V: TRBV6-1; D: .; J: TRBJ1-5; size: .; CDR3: CASSARGESNQPQHF; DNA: TGTGCCAGCAGTGCCCGGGGGGAGAGCAATCAGCCCCAGCATTTT
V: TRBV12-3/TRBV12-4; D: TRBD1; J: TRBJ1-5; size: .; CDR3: CASSLGQGGGQPQHF; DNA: TGTGCCAGCAGTTTAGGACAGGGAGGGGGTCAGCCCCAGCATTTT
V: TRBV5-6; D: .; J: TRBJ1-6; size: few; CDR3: CASSLGWAADTPLHF; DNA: TGTGCCAGCAGCTTGGGATGGGCAGCTGACACACCCCTCCACTTT
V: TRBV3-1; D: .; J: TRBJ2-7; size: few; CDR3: CASSQEVEQYF; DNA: TGTGCCAGCAGCCAAGAGGTCGAGCAGTACTTC
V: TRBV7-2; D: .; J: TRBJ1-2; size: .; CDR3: CASSRGGGANYGYTF; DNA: TGTGCCAGCAGCCGAGGCGGGGGAGCTAACTATGGCTACACCTTC
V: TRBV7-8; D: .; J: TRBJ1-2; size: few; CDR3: CASSLSSGRPYGYTF; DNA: TGTGCCAGCAGCTTATCCTCAGGGAGACCCTATGGCTACACCTTC
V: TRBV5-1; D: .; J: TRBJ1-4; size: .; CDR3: CASSSDWGKLFF; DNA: TGCGCCAGCAGCTCGGACTGGGGAAAACTGTTTTTT
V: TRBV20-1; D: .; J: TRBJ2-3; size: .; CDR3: CSAMRQTDTQYF; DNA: TGCAGTGCTATGAGACAGACAGATACGCAGTATTTT
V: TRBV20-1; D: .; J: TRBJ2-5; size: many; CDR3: CSARDLDPLETQYF; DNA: TGCAGTGCTAGAGATCTAGACCCCTTAGAGACCCAGTACTTC
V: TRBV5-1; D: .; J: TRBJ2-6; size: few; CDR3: CASSLRGPGANVLTF; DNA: TGCGCCAGCAGCCTCAGGGGTCCTGGGGCCAACGTCCTGACTTTC
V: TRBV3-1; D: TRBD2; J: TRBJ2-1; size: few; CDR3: CASSQISSGSWGEQFF; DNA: TGTGCCAGCAGCCAGATTTCTAGCGGGAGCTGGGGTGAGCAGTTCTTC
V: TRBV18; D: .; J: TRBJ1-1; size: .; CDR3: CASSPRLPSNTEAFF; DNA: TGTGCCAGCTCACCTCGCCTCCCATCGAACACTGAAGCTTTCTTT